Listed here are 28 T cell receptor beta chains from one sample, sequenced in a study of shared clonotypes between healthy human individuals. Method: immunoSEQ multiplex PCR; TCRdb's copy keeps in-frame clones and lacks some. The repertoire has 950,000 to 1,300,000 clones, 65% to 80% of them found once; the top ten carry about 1.5%. The sample comprised memory CD4+ T cells sorted from blood. The subset denotes: CD45RA-negative fraction. Source of these receptors: a young man in good health.

The rearrangement uses TRBV30 and TRBJ1-5; D is unresolved. CDR1 is GTSNPN, CDR2 SVGIG, per germline (reference sequence). The CDR3 totals 13 residues. The ends were cut back, 2 bases at V and 5 bases at J, with 10 bases in the middle. DNA of the CDR3: TGTGCCTGGAGTCGCCAGTCGGATCAGCCCCAGCATTTT. It translates to CAWSRQSDQPQHF.

CDR3 nucleotide sequence: TGTGCCAGCACCGTCGGCCCTGACACCGGGGAGCTGTTTTTT. Translated: CASTVGPDTGELFF. The V call is TRBV9, the J call TRBJ2-2; D not resolved. V lost 6 bases to trimming and J lost 3 bases, with 12 bases between them. The germline V gene encodes CDR1 SGDLS and CDR2 YYNGEE. CDR3 length equals 14 residues.

The CDR3 is CASSIIQGSEAFF. CDR3 sequence (DNA): TGCGCCAGCAGCATCATACAGGGGTCTGAAGCTTTCTTT. The V gene is TRBV5-1, the J gene TRBJ1-1; TRBD1 matches 7 bases. Germline-derived CDR1 and CDR2 are SGHRS and YFSETQ. The CDR3 spans 13 residues. Trimming removed 4 bases from V and 6 bases from J; junction bases left unmatched: 6. Using reference TRBV5-1 and TRBJ1-1 for the parts outside the CDR3, the full variable domain is KAGVTQTPRYLIKTRGQQVTLSCSPISGHRSVSWYQQTPGQGLQFLFEYFSETQRNKGNFPGRFSGRQFSNSRSEMNVSTLELGDSALYLCASSIIQGSEAFFGQGTRLTVV.

This chain links TRBV6-5 with TRBJ1-1; 8 nucleotides match TRBD1. From germline, CDR1 is MNHEY and CDR2 SVGAGI. The trim removed 6 bases at V and 4 bases at J, leaving 4 bases unmatched. The CDR3 is 13 amino acids. CDR3 bases: TGTGCCAGCAGGGACAGGGTCGGCACTGAAGCTTTCTTT. Protein sequence: CASRDRVGTEAFF.

A single count supports this clone. The chain combines TRBV5-4 with TRBJ2-5, with TRBD2 matching 10 bases. In germline, CDR1 is SGHNT, CDR2 YYREEE (reference sequence). The CDR3 sequence is 13 residues long. J was trimmed by 11 bases and V by 5 bases; bases with no gene match: 9. The CDR3, as DNA: TGTGCCAGCAGACTAGCGGGATCGGGAGAGCAGTACTTC. It translates to CASRLAGSGEQYF.

The chain is built from TRBV7-2 and TRBJ2-3; D possibly corresponds to TRBD1 (6 bases). The germline V gene encodes CDR1 SGHTA and CDR2 FQGNSA. The CDR3 is 16 residues long. Trimming cost V 1 base and J 4 bases, with 15 bases left between them. The CDR3 DNA is TGTGCCAGCAGCTTAGTCTCAGGGGTGAGCGCAGATACGCAGTATTTT. Its protein product is CASSLVSGVSADTQYF.

V gene TRBV5-4 combines with J gene TRBJ1-2, with a tentative D call TRBD1 (6 bases). Trimming pared 0 bases from V and 7 bases from J, leaving 16 bases between. There are 15 residues in the CDR3. The germline CDR1 and CDR2 sequences are SGHNT and YYREEE (reference sequence). The chain's CDR3 is CASSLVAGAVGGYTF. CDR3 nucleotides: TGTGCCAGCAGCTTGGTCGCAGGGGCGGTTGGTGGCTACACCTTC.

Comment on this clone: Here the CDR3 omits its conserved ending phenylalanine or tryptophan, so a read error is the likely source. It is unclear where the CDR3 begins or ends on the DNA, so no DNA is shown, and the CDR3 is as TCRdb lists it. V and J are TRBV6-5 and TRBJ1-2; the table names TRBD1, a call not compared with the DNA. From germline, CDR1 is MNHEY and CDR2 SVGAGI. The CDR3 spans 11 amino acids, including both terminal residues. CDR3 sequence reads: CASSFPGQGIV.

This sequence joins TRBV2 and TRBJ2-7; 8 nucleotides line up with TRBD2. Germline values: CDR1 SNHLY, CDR2 FYNNEI. The length of the CDR3 is 13 residues. The J segment lost 2 bases and the V segment lost 6 bases, leaving 3 bases of the junction unmatched. DNA of the CDR3: TGTGCCAGCAGGGTAGCGGGGACCTACGAGCAGTACTTC. It specifies CASRVAGTYEQYF.

The V and J genes are TRBV5-4 and TRBJ1-2; 9 bases line up with TRBD1. Germline trimming cut 3 bases from V and 6 bases from J; bases unmatched to any gene: 9. Germline V CDR1 and CDR2: SGHNT, YYREEE (reference sequence). The CDR3 consists of 15 residues. The CDR3 protein is CASSSGLTGGHGYTF. The CDR3 coding sequence is TGTGCCAGCAGCTCCGGGTTGACAGGGGGACATGGCTACACCTTC.

CDR3 residues: CASSSDRLNEQFF. CDR3 bases: TGTGCCAGCAGCTCTGACCGGCTCAATGAGCAGTTCTTC. The genes are TRBV5-8 and TRBJ2-1; D call uncertain. The CDR3 is 13 residues long. The germline CDR1 and CDR2 sequences are SGHTS and YDEGEE. Trimming left V 3 bases short and J 6 bases short, with 10 bases between.

This clone was counted a few times. The chain recombines TRBV7-9 with TRBJ1-5; D remains unclear. This CDR3 spans 14 amino acids. V was cut by 8 bases and J by 3 bases, with 14 bases left in between. CDR1 SEHNR and CDR2 FQNEAQ come from the germline V gene (reference sequence). CDR3 region: CASQLLGDNQPQHF. CDR3 DNA sequence: TGTGCCAGCCAGTTATTGGGCGACAATCAGCCCCAGCATTTT.

V is TRBV30 and J is TRBJ1-4; D remains unclear. The germline V and J ends were trimmed by 3 bases and 1 base, with 12 bases remaining between them. Germline V CDR1 and CDR2: GTSNPN, SVGIG (reference sequence). The CDR3 is 15 residues long. The chain's CDR3 is CAWRAPTGTNEKLFF. In DNA, the CDR3 is TGTGCCTGGAGGGCCCCTACGGGAACTAATGAAAAACTGTTTTTT.

The V call is TRBV6-6, the J call TRBJ2-1; 12 bases align to TRBD2. Germline loops: CDR1 MNHNY, CDR2 SVGAGI (reference sequence). The V and J ends lost 5 bases and 7 bases, in that order; junction bases with no gene match: 6. This CDR3 contains 15 residues. CDR3 sequence: CASSRGTSGLNEQFF. The CDR3 region has the DNA TGTGCCAGCAGTAGGGGGACTAGCGGGTTGAATGAGCAGTTCTTC.

The rearrangement uses TRBV5-4 and TRBJ1-2, with D uncertain. Germline values: CDR1 SGHNT, CDR2 YYREEE (reference sequence). The V end was cut by 4 bases, the J end by 7 bases, with 20 bases between. CDR3 length: 15 residues. This chain's CDR3 is CASSVPGRQRVGYTF. The CDR3 DNA follows: TGTGCCAGCAGCGTGCCGGGCCGGCAAAGGGTTGGCTACACCTTC.

The V gene is TRBV7-2, the J gene TRBJ2-5; 14 nucleotides align to TRBD2. The J segment lost 8 bases and the V segment lost 5 bases, leaving 16 bases of the junction unmatched. The CDR3 consists of 18 residues. Germline V gene sequence: CDR1 SGHTA, CDR2 FQGNSA. The CDR3 nucleotides are TGTGCCAGCAGCCGGAGACATGGGACTAGCGGGAGCGGAGAAACCCAGTACTTC. It specifies CASSRRHGTSGSGETQYF.

This clone appeared a single time. V is TRBV7-2 and J is TRBJ2-5; the match to TRBD2 covers 13 bases. The germline V gene has CDR1 SGHTA and CDR2 FQGNSA. This CDR3 is 17 amino acids long. J lost 2 bases, V lost 4 bases, and 7 bases had no gene match. CDR3 nucleotides: TGTGCCAGCAGCTCAATGGGACTAGCGGGGTTACAAGAGACCCAGTACTTC. Residues: CASSSMGLAGLQETQYF.

The chain employs TRBV7-9 and TRBJ1-2; D uncertain. Trimming stripped 3 bases from V and 4 bases from J, with 15 bases between. The CDR3 is made up of 15 amino acids. From germline, CDR1 is SEHNR and CDR2 FQNEAQ (reference sequence). CDR3: CASSLGGGGGYGYTF. In DNA, the CDR3 is TGTGCCAGCAGCTTGGGCGGAGGAGGCGGCTATGGCTACACCTTC.

The sample holds many counts of this clone. The sample holds other DNA sequences that translate to the same CDR3. This chain joins TRBV5-1 and TRBJ1-5; TRBD1 might be the D (5 bases). V was shortened by 0 bases and J by 3 bases, with 10 bases between the two germline ends. Germline values: CDR1 SGHRS, CDR2 YFSETQ. The CDR3 runs to 15 residues. The CDR3 loop is CASSLEGSNNQPQHF. The CDR3 DNA reads as TGCGCCAGCAGCTTGGAGGGGAGCAACAATCAGCCCCAGCATTTT.

The chain employs TRBV19 and TRBJ2-1; TRBD1 aligns across 8 bases. The CDR3 has 15 residues. Germline values: CDR1 LNHDA, CDR2 SQIVND (reference sequence). V shed 5 bases, J shed 4 bases, and the junction held 7 bases outside the gene matches. The CDR3 bases are TGTGCCAGTAGTCCCGGACAGGGTTCATACAATGAGCAGTTCTTC. Protein sequence: CASSPGQGSYNEQFF.

The rearrangement uses TRBV5-4 and TRBJ2-1; 7 bases line up with TRBD1. The CDR3 consists of 16 residues. With V trimmed by 2 bases and J by 5 bases, 10 bases remained unmatched. In germline, CDR1 is SGHNT, CDR2 YYREEE (reference sequence). This CDR3 is CASSLGPTGTDNEQFF. DNA for the CDR3: TGTGCCAGCAGCTTAGGGCCGACAGGGACCGACAATGAGCAGTTCTTC.

Turning to this clone: At the DNA level, this CDR3 is encoded by other sequences in the same sample as well. This sequence joins TRBV28 and TRBJ2-7; weak D call: TRBD2 (5 bases). The CDR3 has 13 residues. Germline V gene data show CDR1 as MDHEN and CDR2 as SYDVKM. The germline V and J ends were trimmed by 3 bases and 1 base, with 7 bases remaining between them. CDR3 amino acids: CASSLGGSYEQYF. The CDR3 coding sequence is TGTGCCAGCAGTTTGGGCGGGTCCTACGAGCAGTACTTC.

The rearrangement uses TRBV15 and TRBJ1-2; D is possibly TRBD1 (6 bases). This CDR3 is 15 amino acids long. Germline V lookup: CDR1 LNHNV, CDR2 YYDKDF (reference sequence). V was cut by 0 bases and J by 4 bases, with 12 bases left in between. CDR3: CATSRDKTGFYGYTF. The CDR3 region has the DNA TGTGCCACCAGCAGAGACAAGACAGGCTTCTATGGCTACACCTTC.

The chain uses TRBV29-1 and TRBJ1-1; D gene ambiguous. There are 14 residues in the CDR3. Germline CDR1 reads SQVTM; CDR2 reads ANQGSEA. V lost 7 bases, J lost 0 bases, and 15 bases lay in between. The DNA for the CDR3 is TGCAGCGCATTCAAAGGGCTCATGAACACTGAAGCTTTCTTT. This gives the protein CSAFKGLMNTEAFF.

The genes are TRBV7-2 and TRBJ1-4; D ambiguous. From germline, CDR1 is SGHTA and CDR2 FQGNSA. The germline V and J ends were trimmed by 5 bases and 4 bases, with 17 bases remaining between them. The CDR3 is 16 amino acids. The CDR3 region is CASSPGPVPFNEKLFF. The CDR3 DNA reads TGTGCCAGCAGCCCCGGACCCGTCCCCTTTAATGAAAAACTGTTTTTT.

The J gene is TRBJ2-7, the V gene TRBV7-2; TRBD2 matches at 7 bases. The J segment lost 5 bases and the V segment lost 5 bases, leaving 9 bases of the junction unmatched. Germline CDR1 reads SGHTA; CDR2 reads FQGNSA. The CDR3 extends over 14 amino acids. The CDR3 reads CASSGSGNDDEQYF. The CDR3 bases are TGTGCCAGCAGCGGAAGCGGGAATGATGACGAGCAGTACTTC.

V usage is TRBV6-1 and J usage is TRBJ2-5; TRBD1 is a possible D gene (7 bases). The CDR3 length is 14 residues. V lost 4 bases and J 5 bases, leaving 14 bases between the germline ends. Germline values: CDR1 MNHNS, CDR2 SASEGT. CDR3 residues: CASSATGRRETQYF. Written as DNA, the CDR3 is TGTGCCAGCAGTGCGACAGGGAGGCGCGAGACCCAGTACTTC.

As concerns this clone: Other DNA variants within this sample encode the same CDR3. This rearrangement joins TRBV19 to TRBJ2-2, with 8 bases matching TRBD2. With 6 bases clipped from V and 1 base from J, the junction kept 1 base outside the gene matches. The CDR3 is made up of 14 amino acids. The germline V gene has CDR1 LNHDA and CDR2 SQIVND (reference sequence). CDR3 coding DNA: TGTGCCAGTAGGCTAGCGGGGAACACCGGGGAGCTGTTTTTT. Protein: CASRLAGNTGELFF.